The following is a T cell receptor beta chain sequence with its context. Sample time point: pre-sensitization, week 0. Treatment specified: therapeutic diphenylcyclopropenone sensitization with weekly scalp DPC. The starting material, unfractionated whole blood, was used for total RNA extraction. This sample was included in a study of human T cells and chemical hapten exposure. Study context: Once 0.01% DPC had been applied to the upper back by patch test, readings were taken at 6 days.

The CDR3 spans 12 residues. J lost 14 bases, V lost 4 bases, and 2 bases had no gene match. Germline assignment: CDR1 DFQATT and CDR2 SNEGSKA (reference sequence). The library attached unique molecular identifiers to individual cDNA molecules. TCRdb re-called the RACE reads through MiXCR, storing one row per CDR3 protein. The repertoire consists of roughly 38,000 distinct CDR3 sequences, with 9% to 15% occurring once and the leading ten covering approximately 1.9%. V and J are TRBV20-1 and TRBJ2-1; TRBD2 agrees at 16 bases. The sample consisted of whole blood, taken in connection with sensitization to the hapten diphenylcyclopropenone (DPC). The sequence was obtained from a woman aged 40-49 years with alopecia areata. Some clones in this sample may be carry-over from other donors' samples. The CDR3 nucleotides read TGCAGTGCTACGGGACTAGCGGGAGGGAAGTTCTTC. It specifies CSATGLAGGKFF.